The 3 T cell receptor beta chains below were found in one sample sequenced in a study of T cells expressing NK-cell markers. TCRdb re-called the 5' RACE reads; every CDR3 protein appears as one record, without DNA. This listing includes some 390,000 distinct CDR3 sequences. The specimen was blood T cells: a sorted CD56 or NKG2C T cell subset, CD4+ or CD8+ T cells, or bulk PBMC T cells (not recorded which). These receptors were obtained from a woman between 45 and 60 years old in good health.

The rearrangement uses TRBV5-1 and TRBJ2-1; TCRdb calls TRBD1, which cannot be checked without DNA. Germline CDR1 SGHRS, CDR2 YFSETQ. CDR3 length equals 15 residues. CDR3: CASSLVTGGPNEQFF.

The CDR3 protein is CASSVRDYTDTQYF. The V call is TRBV5-5, the J call TRBJ2-3; TCRdb reports TRBD1, a call that lacks DNA to check it against. Germline V gives CDR1 SGHKS, CDR2 YYEKEE (reference sequence). The CDR3 length is 14 residues.

The J gene is TRBJ2-3, the V gene TRBV29-1; TCRdb calls TRBD2, which cannot be checked without DNA. In germline, CDR1 is SQVTM, CDR2 ANQGSEA. The CDR3 consists of 15 residues. The CDR3 region is CSVEDLGGRAPAQYF.